This TCR beta chain was sequenced in a study of OX40 agonist ivuxolimab in advanced cancers. The overall study: Across the patients, intravenous ivuxolimab was delivered every 2 weeks at 0.01 to 10 mg/kg. Dose-escalation patients' cancers were hepatocellular carcinoma, melanoma, renal cell or head and neck cancer.

General study results and limits: Among patients with partial responses at 0.1-3.0 mg/kg, clonal expansion was among the lowest.

Germline trimming cut 5 bases from V and 6 bases from J; bases unmatched to any gene: 16. Germline-derived CDR1 and CDR2 are SGHAT and FQDESV (reference sequence). CDR3 length equals 17 residues. TCRdb keeps only in-frame clones here, not all; method: immunoSEQ multiplex PCR. Of approximately 46,000 clones listed, about 87% are singletons. Concerning this clone itself: As yet, its antigen is unknown.

The sequence came from an adult with an advanced solid tumor such as melanoma, head and neck, liver or kidney cancer. The sequencing used CD4+ or CD8+ T cells sorted from blood, collected in a trial of the OX40 agonist ivuxolimab. This rearrangement joins TRBV11-1 to TRBJ1-2; 9 nucleotides agree with TRBD1. The CDR3 sequence is CASSIGLRDRDYDGYTF. CDR3 in DNA: TGTGCCAGCAGCATCGGATTGCGGGACAGGGACTATGATGGCTACACCTTC.